This T cell receptor beta chain was profiled in a study of control samples from healthy donors and cancer patients. Repertoires were generated with immunoSEQ multiplex PCR, while TCRdb's copy carries only in-frame clones and drops some. Here the sample spans some 120,000 clones, 80% to 90% being singletons. The CDR3 contains 19 residues. The germline V gene encodes CDR1 LNHDA and CDR2 SQIVND (reference sequence). Trimming left V 6 bases short and J 5 bases short, with 31 bases between. This chain links TRBV19 with TRBJ1-1, with D perhaps matching TRBD1 (5 bases). The receptor's source is a woman aged 45-65 years with colorectal cancer. Input material: PBMCs. In nucleotides, the CDR3 is TGTGCCAGTAGATCTACCCATATTCAGGGTAGGCTCATAAGGACTGAAGCTTTCTTT. As protein: CASRSTHIQGRLIRTEAFF.